What follows is one T cell receptor beta chain and its context. With random hexamers, 0.5 to 1 ug RNA was reverse transcribed. Amplification of TCR beta CDR3 across 54 Vbeta and 13 Jbeta was performed with immunoSEQ multiplex PCR. TCRdb used MiXCR to reprocess the immunoSEQ multiplex PCR reads, holding one entry per CDR3 protein. The data contain about 22,000 distinct CDR3 sequences, 85% to 95% of them singletons. Sequencing of TCR beta drew on CD8+ and CD4+ T cells from blood. TEMRA cells were FACS-enriched, while CD8+ and CD4+ T cells were negatively isolated. The data were taken from a study of CD8 T cells in Susac syndrome. V lost 8 bases to trimming and J lost 0 bases, with 17 bases between them. CDR3 length equals 16 residues. Germline V gene sequence: CDR1 SEHNR, CDR2 FQNEAQ (reference sequence).

The receptor comes from a human donor in good health. Sequenced sample: CD8+ T cells from PBMCs. This chain joins TRBV7-9 and TRBJ1-3; tentatively, D is TRBD1 (6 bases). CDR3 in amino acids: CASFHTTGPSGNTIYF. In DNA, the CDR3 is TGTGCCAGCTTTCATACGACAGGTCCCTCTGGAAACACCATATATTTT.